Listed below are T cell receptor beta chains from one sample, sequenced in a study of immune cell composition in non-small cell lung cancer. This table comes from immunoSEQ multiplex PCR, and its TCRdb copy is limited to in-frame clones, with some not included. Here the sample spans 6,000 to 8,500 clones, 67% being singletons. Material: non-adjacent lung tissue. The receptors were sampled from a human donor with non-small cell lung cancer. The CDR3 runs from the conserved cysteine through the conserved F or W. Fields, in order: clone size, D gene, V gene, J gene, CDR3 DNA, CDR3 protein. D genes are given only for firm matches. Not all rows give a size; the values are once, few, many and, for expanded clones, a class.

>NA|NA|TRBV7-9|TRBJ1-1
TGTGCCAGCAGCTTTCAGAACACTGAAGCTTTCTTT
CASSFQNTEAFF
>NA|TRBD2|TRBV6-6|TRBJ2-7
TGTGCCAGCAGTTACCGGAAGGGACTAGACTACGAGCAGTACTTC
CASSYRKGLDYEQYF
>NA|TRBD2|TRBV4-3|TRBJ2-1
TGCGCCAGCAGCCAAGGTACTAGCGGGAGAGGCTACAATGAGCAGTTCTTC
CASSQGTSGRGYNEQFF
>NA|TRBD2|TRBV7-3|TRBJ2-7
TGTGCCAGCAGCATTACGGGAGGACACCACTACGAGCAGTACTTC
CASSITGGHHYEQYF
>NA|NA|TRBV4-2|TRBJ1-2
TGTGCCAGCAGCCAAGTTCTTGGGGCGGAAGGTGGCTACACCTTC
CASSQVLGAEGGYTF
>NA|TRBD2|TRBV5-4|TRBJ2-5
TGTGCCAGCAGCTTGGGAACTAGCGGGGGAGGAGTCCAAGAGACCCAGTACTTC
CASSLGTSGGGVQETQYF
>NA|NA|TRBV29-1|TRBJ2-1
TGCAGCGTTGATAATGGGGCAGCTTTCCATGAGCAGTTCTTC
CSVDNGAAFHEQFF
>NA|NA|TRBV5-1|TRBJ2-2
TGCGCCAGCAGCTTGGTAATCACCGGGGAGCTGTTTTTT
CASSLVITGELFF
>NA|NA|TRBV5-6|TRBJ2-3
TGTGCCAGCAGCTTGGAAGGATTCAGGGCTAGCACAGATACGCAGTATTTT
CASSLEGFRASTDTQYF
>NA|NA|TRBV7-2|TRBJ2-3
TGTGCCAGCAGCTTCGGCCGGGGGGCCCTCACAGATACGCAGTATTTT
CASSFGRGALTDTQYF
>NA|TRBD2|TRBV7-9|TRBJ2-1
TGTGCCAGCAGCGGGGGGGGGTTGAGGGAGCAGTTCTTC
CASSGGGLREQFF
>NA|TRBD2|TRBV9|TRBJ2-4
TGTGCCAGCAGCCCCGGCTCCGCAGGGAGGGAGGCCGAGGGATACATTCAGTACTTC
CASSPGSAGREAEGYIQYF
>NA|NA|TRBV7-3|TRBJ2-1
TGTGCCAGCAGCCGGGGTTCGGGCTCCTACAATGAGCAGTTCTTC
CASSRGSGSYNEQFF
>few|TRBD2|TRBV4-1|TRBJ2-5
TGCGCCAGCAGCCAAGGGGGGGGAGTAGCGGGTCGTGAGACCCAGTACTTC
CASSQGGGVAGRETQYF
>NA|TRBD2|TRBV9|TRBJ2-5
TGTGCCAGCAGCGGTTCTAGCGGGGGGGCGGGAGAGACCCAGTACTTC
CASSGSSGGAGETQYF
>few|TRBD1|TRBV5-1|TRBJ2-7
TGCGCCAGCAGCTCAACAGGGGTTTCGAACCACGAGCAGTACTTC
CASSSTGVSNHEQYF
>NA|NA|TRBV5-1|TRBJ2-7
TGCGCCAGCAGCGTGACAGTCTCTAACGAGCAGTACTTC
CASSVTVSNEQYF
>NA|NA|TRBV2|TRBJ1-5
TGTGCCAGCAGTGAGTCCAGGTTGGGGCCCCAGCATTTT
CASSESRLGPQHF
>NA|NA|TRBV2|TRBJ1-3
TGTGCCAGCAGGAGGGATGCCGGAAACACCATATATTTT
CASRRDAGNTIYF
>once|TRBD1|TRBV2|TRBJ2-3
TGTGCCAGCAGTACCGACAGGGGGATAGATACGCAGTATTTT
CASSTDRGIDTQYF
>NA|TRBD2|TRBV5-6|TRBJ2-3
TGTGCCAGCAGCGTCGCGGGAGAGGTTTTAGATACGCAGTATTTT
CASSVAGEVLDTQYF
>once|TRBD1|TRBV28|TRBJ1-4
TGTGCCAGCAGACGGACAGGGTTGTATGAAAAACTGTTTTTT
CASRRTGLYEKLFF
>NA|TRBD1|TRBV6-1|TRBJ2-5
TGTGCCAGCAGTGACCGGGACAGGGCGGGGGAGACCCAGTACTTC
CASSDRDRAGETQYF
>NA|TRBD1|TRBV11-3|TRBJ1-1
TGTGCCAGCAGCTTAGCGCGACAGGGTGAAGCTTTCTTT
CASSLARQGEAFF
>NA|NA|TRBV2|TRBJ1-1
TGTGCCAGCAGTGAAGGGCCTCAGTCTCGGGGAGCTTTCTTT
CASSEGPQSRGAFF
>few|TRBD1|TRBV5-1|TRBJ1-1
TGCGCCAGCAGCATCGGACAGGGTTCGGCTGAAGCTTTCTTT
CASSIGQGSAEAFF
>NA|TRBD1|TRBV18|TRBJ2-7
TGTGCCAGCTCACAAGACAGGGGTGGGTCCTACGAGCAGCACTTC
CASSQDRGGSYEQHF
>NA|TRBD1|TRBV10-3|TRBJ2-2
TGTGCCACGGGCATACAGGGGGGCACCGGGGAGCTGTTTTTT
CATGIQGGTGELFF
>NA|NA|TRBV28|TRBJ1-2
TGTGCCAGCAGTACATCCCCGGGGACTATTGGCTACACCTTC
CASSTSPGTIGYTF
>NA|TRBD1|TRBV6-1|TRBJ2-7
TGTGCCAGCAGCCGGGACAGCCAGGACACCAGGTACTTC
CASSRDSQDTRYF
>NA|TRBD2|TRBV29-1|TRBJ2-1
TGCAGCGCCCGGACCGGGGGGAATGAGCAGTTCTTC
CSARTGGNEQFF
>NA|NA|TRBV7-2|TRBJ2-2
TGTGCCAGCAGCCAGGATTTCACCGGGGAGCTGTTTTTT
CASSQDFTGELFF
>NA|TRBD1|TRBV5-4|TRBJ1-1
TGTGCCAGCAGCCCTCGACAGGGGTGGAACACTGAAGCTTTCTTT
CASSPRQGWNTEAFF
>NA|TRBD1|TRBV11-2|TRBJ2-5
TGTGCCAGCAGCAGCCGGACAGGGGGCGAGGAGACCCAGTACTTC
CASSSRTGGEETQYF
>NA|TRBD1|TRBV11-2|TRBJ1-3
TGTGCCAGCAGCTTGACAGGGGCTATCTACCTCGACTCTGGAAACACCATATATTTT
CASSLTGAIYLDSGNTIYF
>NA|NA|TRBV11-2|TRBJ2-3
TGTGCCAGCCGCCGACAGGCTGATACGCAGTATTTT
CASRRQADTQYF
>NA|TRBD1|TRBV19|TRBJ2-3
TGTGCCAGTAGTCGAACAGGGGGTTTGGATACGCAGTATTTT
CASSRTGGLDTQYF
>few|NA|TRBV28|TRBJ2-7
TGTGCCAGCAGTTTAGACAGACTCTACGAGCAGTACTTC
CASSLDRLYEQYF
>NA|NA|TRBV5-4|TRBJ2-5
TGTGCCAGCAGCTTGGCCCAGGGGACGATCGAGACCCAGTACTTC
CASSLAQGTIETQYF
>medium-sized|TRBD1|TRBV28|TRBJ2-5
TGTGCCAGCAGTTCCTCAACAGGGGGTCGGGAGACCCAGTACTTC
CASSSSTGGRETQYF
>NA|TRBD2|TRBV11-3|TRBJ2-5
TGTGCCAGCAGCTTTATGGGGGGGGAGACCCAGTACTTC
CASSFMGGETQYF
>NA|NA|TRBV5-1|TRBJ2-7
TGCGCCAGCAGCCAGATGGGAGGTCCGACTAACGAGCAGTACTTC
CASSQMGGPTNEQYF
>few|NA|TRBV27|TRBJ1-2
TGTGCCAGCAGTCCTAACGGGTGGGGCTACACCTTC
CASSPNGWGYTF
>few|TRBD1|TRBV6-6|TRBJ2-2
TGTGCCAGCAGCTACCCGACAGGGGGCGCGGTCGGGGAGCTGTTTTTT
CASSYPTGGAVGELFF
>NA|NA|TRBV5-6|TRBJ2-2
TGTGCCAGCAGCTTGGTCAGGGAGAACACCGGGGAGCTGTTTTTT
CASSLVRENTGELFF
>NA|NA|TRBV30|TRBJ1-2
TGTGCCTGGAGTGCCCGCACTAAGGATGGCTACACCTTC
CAWSARTKDGYTF
>few|TRBD2|TRBV5-4|TRBJ2-7
TGTGCCAGCAGCTTGGGACTAGCGGGAAAATACGAGCAGTACTTC
CASSLGLAGKYEQYF
>large|TRBD1|TRBV7-2|TRBJ1-1
TGTGCCAGCAGCTTAGCGCGACAGGGTGAAGCTTTCTTT
CASSLARQGEAFF